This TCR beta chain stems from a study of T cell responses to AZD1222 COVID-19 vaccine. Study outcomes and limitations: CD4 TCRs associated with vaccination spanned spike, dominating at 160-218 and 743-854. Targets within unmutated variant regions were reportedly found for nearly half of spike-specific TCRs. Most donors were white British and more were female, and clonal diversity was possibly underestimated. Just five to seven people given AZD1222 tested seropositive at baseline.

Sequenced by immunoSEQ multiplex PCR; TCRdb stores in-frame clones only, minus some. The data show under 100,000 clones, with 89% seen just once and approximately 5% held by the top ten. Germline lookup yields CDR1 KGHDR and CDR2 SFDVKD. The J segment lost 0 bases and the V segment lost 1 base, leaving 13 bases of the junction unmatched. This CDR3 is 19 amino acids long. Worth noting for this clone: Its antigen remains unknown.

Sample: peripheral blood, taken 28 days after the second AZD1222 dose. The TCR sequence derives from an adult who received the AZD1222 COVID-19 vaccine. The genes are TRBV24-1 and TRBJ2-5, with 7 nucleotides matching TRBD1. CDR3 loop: CATSDLGSRRGPDQETQYF. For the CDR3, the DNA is TGTGCCACCAGTGATTTAGGCTCTCGTAGGGGGCCAGACCAAGAGACCCAGTACTTC.